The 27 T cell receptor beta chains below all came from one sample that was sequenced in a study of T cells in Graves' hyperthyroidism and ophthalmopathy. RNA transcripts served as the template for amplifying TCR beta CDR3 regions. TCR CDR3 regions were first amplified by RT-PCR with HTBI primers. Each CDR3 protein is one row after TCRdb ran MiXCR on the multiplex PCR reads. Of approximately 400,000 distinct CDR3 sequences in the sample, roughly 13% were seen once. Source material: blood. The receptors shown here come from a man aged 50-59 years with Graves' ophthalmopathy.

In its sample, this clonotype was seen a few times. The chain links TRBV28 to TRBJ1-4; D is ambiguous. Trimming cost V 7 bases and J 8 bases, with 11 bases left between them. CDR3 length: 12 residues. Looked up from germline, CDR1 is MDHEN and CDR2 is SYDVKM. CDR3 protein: CASKRDGEKLFF. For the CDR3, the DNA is TGTGCCAGCAAAAGGGATGGGGAAAAACTGTTTTTT. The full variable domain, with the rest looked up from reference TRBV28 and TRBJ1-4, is DVKVTQSSRYLVKRTGEKVFLECVQDMDHENMFWYRQDPGLGLRLIYFSYDVKMKEKGDIPEGYSVSREKKERFSLILESASTNQTSMYLCASKRDGEKLFFGSGTQLSVL.

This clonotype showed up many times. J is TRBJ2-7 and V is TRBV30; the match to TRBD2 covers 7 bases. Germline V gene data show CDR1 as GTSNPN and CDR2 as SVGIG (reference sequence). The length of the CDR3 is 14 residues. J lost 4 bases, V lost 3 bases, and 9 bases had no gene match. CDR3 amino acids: CAWRPWGRAYEQYF. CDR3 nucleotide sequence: TGTGCCTGGAGGCCTTGGGGGAGGGCATACGAGCAGTACTTC.

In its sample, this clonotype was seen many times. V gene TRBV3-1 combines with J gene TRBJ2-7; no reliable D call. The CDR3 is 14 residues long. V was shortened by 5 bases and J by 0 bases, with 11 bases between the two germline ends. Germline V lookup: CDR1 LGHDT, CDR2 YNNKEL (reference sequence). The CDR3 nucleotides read TGTGCCAGCAGCGGAACAGAGTACTCCTACGAGCAGTACTTC. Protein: CASSGTEYSYEQYF.

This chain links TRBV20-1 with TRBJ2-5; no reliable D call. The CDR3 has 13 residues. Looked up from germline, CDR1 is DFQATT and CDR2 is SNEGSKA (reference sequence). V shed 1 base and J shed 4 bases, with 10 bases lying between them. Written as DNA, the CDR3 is TGCAGTGCTAGAGGATTACTCCGAGAGACCCAGTACTTC. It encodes CSARGLLRETQYF.

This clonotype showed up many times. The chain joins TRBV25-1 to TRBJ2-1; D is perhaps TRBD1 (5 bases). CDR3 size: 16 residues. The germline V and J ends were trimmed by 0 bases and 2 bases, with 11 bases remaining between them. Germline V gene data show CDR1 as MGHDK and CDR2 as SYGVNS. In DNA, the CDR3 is TGTGCCAGCAGTGAATATGCGGACACCACCTACAATGAGCAGTTCTTC. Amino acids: CASSEYADTTYNEQFF.

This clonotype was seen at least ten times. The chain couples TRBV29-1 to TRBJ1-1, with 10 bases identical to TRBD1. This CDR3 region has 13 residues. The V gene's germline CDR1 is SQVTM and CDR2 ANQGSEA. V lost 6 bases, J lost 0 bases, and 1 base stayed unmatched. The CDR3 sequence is CSVTGGLNTEAFF. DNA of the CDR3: TGCAGCGTGACAGGGGGCTTGAACACTGAAGCTTTCTTT.

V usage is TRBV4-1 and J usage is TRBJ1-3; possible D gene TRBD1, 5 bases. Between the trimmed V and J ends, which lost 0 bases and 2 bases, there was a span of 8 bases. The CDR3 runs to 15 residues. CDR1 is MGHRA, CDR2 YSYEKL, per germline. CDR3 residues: CASSQDWGAGNTIYF. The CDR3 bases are TGCGCCAGCAGCCAAGATTGGGGGGCTGGAAACACCATATATTTT.

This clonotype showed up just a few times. CDR3 protein: CASAMDAEAFF. CDR3 nucleotides: TGTGCCAGCGCCATGGACGCTGAAGCTTTCTTT. The rearrangement joins TRBV27 to TRBJ1-1; D gene ambiguous. Germline V gene sequence: CDR1 MNHEY, CDR2 SMNVEV (reference sequence). The CDR3 is made up of 11 amino acids. V was pared by 8 bases and J by 6 bases, with 10 bases between.

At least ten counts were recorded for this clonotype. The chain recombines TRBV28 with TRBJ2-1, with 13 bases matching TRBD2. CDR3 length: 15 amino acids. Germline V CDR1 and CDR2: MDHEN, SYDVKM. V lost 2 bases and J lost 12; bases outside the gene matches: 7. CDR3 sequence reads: CASSLPTSGRFVQFF. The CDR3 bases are TGTGCCAGCAGTTTACCGACTAGCGGGAGGTTCGTGCAGTTCTTC. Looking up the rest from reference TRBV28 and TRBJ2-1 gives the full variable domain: DVKVTQSSRYLVKRTGEKVFLECVQDMDHENMFWYRQDPGLGLRLIYFSYDVKMKEKGDIPEGYSVSREKKERFSLILESASTNQTSMYLCASSLPTSGRFVQFFGPGTRLTVL.

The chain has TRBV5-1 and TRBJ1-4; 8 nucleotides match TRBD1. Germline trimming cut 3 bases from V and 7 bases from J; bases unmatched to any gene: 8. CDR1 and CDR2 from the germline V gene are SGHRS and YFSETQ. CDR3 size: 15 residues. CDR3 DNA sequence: TGCGCCAGCAGCTCGCCTGGACAGGGTGTTGAAAAACTGTTTTTT. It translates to CASSSPGQGVEKLFF.

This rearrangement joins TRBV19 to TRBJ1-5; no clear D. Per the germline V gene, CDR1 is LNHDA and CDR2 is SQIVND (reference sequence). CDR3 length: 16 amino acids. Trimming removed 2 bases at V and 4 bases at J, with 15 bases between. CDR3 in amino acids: CASSIINSPRNQPQHF. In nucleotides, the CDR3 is TGTGCCAGTAGTATAATAAACAGCCCCAGGAATCAGCCCCAGCATTTT.

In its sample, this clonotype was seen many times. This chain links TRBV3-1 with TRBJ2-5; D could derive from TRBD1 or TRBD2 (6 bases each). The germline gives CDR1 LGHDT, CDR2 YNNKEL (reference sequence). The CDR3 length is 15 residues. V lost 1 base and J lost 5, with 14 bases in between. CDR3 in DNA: TGTGCCAGCAGCCAAGTTCGGGGGCTGACGGAGACCCAGTACTTC. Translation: CASSQVRGLTETQYF.

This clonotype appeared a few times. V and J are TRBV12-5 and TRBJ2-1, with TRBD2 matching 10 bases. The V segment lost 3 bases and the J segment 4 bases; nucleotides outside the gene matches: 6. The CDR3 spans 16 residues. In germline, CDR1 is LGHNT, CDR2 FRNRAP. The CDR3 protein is CASGFWLAGVYNEQFF. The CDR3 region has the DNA TGTGCTAGTGGTTTCTGGCTAGCGGGAGTGTACAATGAGCAGTTCTTC. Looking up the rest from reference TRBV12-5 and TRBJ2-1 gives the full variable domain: DARVTQTPRHKVTEMGQEVTMRCQPILGHNTVFWYRQTMMQGLELLAYFRNRAPLDDSGMPKDRFSAEMPDATLATLKIQPSEPRDSAVYFCASGFWLAGVYNEQFFGPGTRLTVL.

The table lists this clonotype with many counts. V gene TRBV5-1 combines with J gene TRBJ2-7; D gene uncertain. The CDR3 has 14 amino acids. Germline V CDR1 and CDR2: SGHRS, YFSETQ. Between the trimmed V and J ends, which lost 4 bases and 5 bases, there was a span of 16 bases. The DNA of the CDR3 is TGCGCCAGCAGCCCGGTCCCAGACGTCGACGAGCAGTACTTC. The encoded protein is CASSPVPDVDEQYF.

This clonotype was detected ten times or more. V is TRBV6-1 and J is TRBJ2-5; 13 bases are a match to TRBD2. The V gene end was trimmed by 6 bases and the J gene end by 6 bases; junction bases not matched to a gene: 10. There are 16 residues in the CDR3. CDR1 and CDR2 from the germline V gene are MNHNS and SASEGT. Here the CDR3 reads CASSWTSGSMGKTQYF. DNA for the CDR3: TGTGCCAGCAGCTGGACTAGCGGGAGTATGGGGAAGACCCAGTACTTC.

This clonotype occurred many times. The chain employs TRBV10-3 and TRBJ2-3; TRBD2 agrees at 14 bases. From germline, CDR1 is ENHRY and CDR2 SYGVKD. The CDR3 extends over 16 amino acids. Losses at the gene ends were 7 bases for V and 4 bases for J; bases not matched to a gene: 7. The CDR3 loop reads CAITDGTSGRADTQYF. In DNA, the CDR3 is TGTGCCATCACCGATGGGACTAGCGGGAGAGCAGATACGCAGTATTTT.

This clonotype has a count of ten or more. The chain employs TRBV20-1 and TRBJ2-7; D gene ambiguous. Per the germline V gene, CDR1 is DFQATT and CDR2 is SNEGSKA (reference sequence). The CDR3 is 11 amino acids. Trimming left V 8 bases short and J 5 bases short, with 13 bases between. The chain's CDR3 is CSRQKGDEQYF. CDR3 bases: TGCAGTCGCCAGAAGGGCGACGAGCAGTACTTC.

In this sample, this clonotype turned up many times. The CDR3 DNA reads TGCGCCAGCAGCTTGAGTGTGGACACAGCTGAAGCTTTCTTT. This codes for CASSLSVDTAEAFF. The gene calls are TRBV5-1 and TRBJ1-1; possible D gene TRBD1, 5 bases. This CDR3 contains 14 residues. Germline CDR1 SGHRS, CDR2 YFSETQ. Trimming pared 1 base from V and 6 bases from J, leaving 13 bases between.

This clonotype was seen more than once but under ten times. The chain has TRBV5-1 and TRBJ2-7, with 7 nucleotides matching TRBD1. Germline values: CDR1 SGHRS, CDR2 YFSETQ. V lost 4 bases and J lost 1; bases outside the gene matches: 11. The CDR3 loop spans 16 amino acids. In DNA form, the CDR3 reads TGCGCCAGCAGCACAGGAAACAGGGGTCTGTCCTACGAGCAGTACTTC. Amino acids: CASSTGNRGLSYEQYF.

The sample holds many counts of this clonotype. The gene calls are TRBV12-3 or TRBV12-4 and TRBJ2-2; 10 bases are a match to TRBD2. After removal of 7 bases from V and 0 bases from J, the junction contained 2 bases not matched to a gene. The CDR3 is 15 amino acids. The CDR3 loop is CASNLAGANTGELFF. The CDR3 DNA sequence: TGTGCCAGCAACCTAGCGGGAGCGAACACCGGGGAGCTGTTTTTT.

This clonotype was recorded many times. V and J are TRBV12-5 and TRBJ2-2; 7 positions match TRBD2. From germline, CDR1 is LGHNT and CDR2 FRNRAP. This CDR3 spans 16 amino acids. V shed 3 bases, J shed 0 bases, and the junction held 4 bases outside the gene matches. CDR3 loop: CASGFLAGPNTGELFF. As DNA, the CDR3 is TGTGCTAGTGGTTTTTTAGCGGGTCCGAACACCGGGGAGCTGTTTTTT.

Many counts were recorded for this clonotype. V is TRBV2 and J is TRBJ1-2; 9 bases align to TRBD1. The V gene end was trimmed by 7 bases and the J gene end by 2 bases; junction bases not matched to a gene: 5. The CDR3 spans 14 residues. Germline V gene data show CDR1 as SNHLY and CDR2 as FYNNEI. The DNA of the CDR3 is TGTGCCAGCAAATTACAGGGGGCGAACTATGGCTACACCTTC. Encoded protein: CASKLQGANYGYTF.

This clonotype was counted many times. DNA for the CDR3: TGTGCCAGCTCACGACAGGGGACCACTGAAGCTTTCTTT. Its translation is CASSRQGTTEAFF. The rearrangement joins TRBV18 to TRBJ1-1, with 8 bases aligning to TRBD1. The germline V gene encodes CDR1 KGHSH and CDR2 LQKENI. Trimming at V came to 4 bases and at J to 4 bases, leaving 2 bases not matched to a gene. The CDR3 extends over 13 amino acids.

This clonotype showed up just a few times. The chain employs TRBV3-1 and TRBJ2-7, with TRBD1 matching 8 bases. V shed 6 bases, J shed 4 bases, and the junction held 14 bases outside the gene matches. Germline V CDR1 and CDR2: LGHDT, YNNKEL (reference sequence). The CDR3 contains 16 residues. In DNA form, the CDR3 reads TGTGCCAGCAGTTCCCCGACAGGGGTCCGCTTTTACGAGCAGTACTTC. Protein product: CASSSPTGVRFYEQYF.

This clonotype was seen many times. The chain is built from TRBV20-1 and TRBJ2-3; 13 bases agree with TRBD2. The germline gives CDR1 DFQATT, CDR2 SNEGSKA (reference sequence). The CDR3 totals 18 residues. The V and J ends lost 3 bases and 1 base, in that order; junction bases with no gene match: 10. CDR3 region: CSASGLAGAAIGTDTQYF. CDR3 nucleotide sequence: TGCAGTGCTAGCGGACTAGCGGGAGCTGCCATCGGCACAGATACGCAGTATTTT.

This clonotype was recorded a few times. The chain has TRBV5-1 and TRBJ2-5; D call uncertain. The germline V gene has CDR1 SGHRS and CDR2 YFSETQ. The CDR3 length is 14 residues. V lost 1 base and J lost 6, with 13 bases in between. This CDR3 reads CASSLSQNEKTQYF. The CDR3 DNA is TGCGCCAGCAGCTTGAGCCAGAATGAAAAGACCCAGTACTTC.

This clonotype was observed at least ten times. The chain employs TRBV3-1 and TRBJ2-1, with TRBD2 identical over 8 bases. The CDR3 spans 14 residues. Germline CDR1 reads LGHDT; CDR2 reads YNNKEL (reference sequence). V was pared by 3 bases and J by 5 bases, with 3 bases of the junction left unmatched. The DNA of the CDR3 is TGTGCCAGCAGCCAGGGGACTAGGCACAATGAGCAGTTCTTC. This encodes CASSQGTRHNEQFF.